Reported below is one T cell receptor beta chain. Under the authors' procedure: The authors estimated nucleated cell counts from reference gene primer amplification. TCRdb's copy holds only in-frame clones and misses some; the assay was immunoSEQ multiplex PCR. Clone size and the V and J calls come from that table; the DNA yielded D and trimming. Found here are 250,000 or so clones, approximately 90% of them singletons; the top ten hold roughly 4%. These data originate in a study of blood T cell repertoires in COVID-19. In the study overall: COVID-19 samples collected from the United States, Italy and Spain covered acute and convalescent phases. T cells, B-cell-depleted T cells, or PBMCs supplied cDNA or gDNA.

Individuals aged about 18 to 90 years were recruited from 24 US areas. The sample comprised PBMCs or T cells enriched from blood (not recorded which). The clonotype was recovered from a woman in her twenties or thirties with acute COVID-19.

CDR3 sequence reads: CASSGRQGAIGELFF. The CDR3 bases are TGTGCCAGCAGTGGGCGACAGGGGGCAATCGGGGAGCTGTTTTTT. The chain uses TRBV2 and TRBJ2-2; 10 nucleotides agree with TRBD1. V shed 4 bases and J 7 bases; nucleotides not matched to a gene: 6. The CDR3 contains 15 residues. Germline-derived CDR1 and CDR2 are SNHLY and FYNNEI.